Sequencing of this T cell receptor beta chain was carried out in a study of blood T cell repertoires in COVID-19. Some clones are missing from TCRdb's copy, which holds only in-frame ones; the method was immunoSEQ multiplex PCR. The repertoire includes approximately 160,000 clones, about 92% of them detected once, and about 18% sits in the top ten. This clone has only one observation. This CDR3 is built from 17 residues. Germline V CDR1 and CDR2: SGHAT, FQNNGV. V lost 3 bases to trimming and J lost 1 base; unmatched junction nucleotides: 11. The sequenced material came from peripheral blood. The clonotype was recovered from a man aged 60 to 69 with active or convalescent COVID-19. V and J are TRBV11-2 and TRBJ1-1; 7 bases match TRBD1. The CDR3 loop reads CASSFRGGTDQNTEAFF. In DNA, the CDR3 is TGTGCCAGCAGCTTCCGTGGGGGGACAGACCAGAACACTGAAGCTTTCTTT.